Below, 32 T cell receptor beta chains from the same sample are listed, as sequenced in a study of shared clonotypes between healthy human individuals. TCRdb's copy holds only in-frame clones and misses some; the assay was immunoSEQ multiplex PCR. The data contain approximately 2.5 million clones, over 85% of them singletons. Material: naive CD4+ T cells sorted from blood. This sample's subset: CD45RA+ positively selected. The receptors originated from a young man in good health.

The sample holds one count of this clone. The J gene is TRBJ2-4, the V gene TRBV27; D is unresolved. The CDR3 sequence is 20 residues long. Between the trimmed V and J ends, which lost 0 bases and 0 bases, there was a span of 21 bases. Germline CDR1 reads MNHEY; CDR2 reads SMNVEV (reference sequence). The CDR3 DNA follows: TGTGCCAGCAGTTTATCACCGGCCTCCGAGTCCCGAGCAGCCAAAAACATTCAGTACTTC. Encoded protein: CASSLSPASESRAAKNIQYF.

To note about this clone: Other DNA sequences in this sample translate to the same CDR3. The V call is TRBV5-4, the J call TRBJ2-6, with TRBD2 as a possible D gene (5 bases). V lost 4 bases and J lost 1, with 12 bases in between. CDR3 length: 16 residues. Germline V gene lookup returns CDR1 SGHNT and CDR2 YYREEE (reference sequence). Here the CDR3 reads CASSSNRGSGANVLTF. CDR3 DNA sequence: TGTGCCAGCAGCAGTAACCGGGGATCTGGGGCCAACGTCCTGACTTTC.

This rearrangement joins TRBV30 to TRBJ2-3, with 10 bases identical to TRBD2. The CDR3 runs 14 residues. V dropped 2 bases and J dropped 4; count of bases not matched to a gene: 3. Germline CDR1 is GTSNPN and CDR2 is SVGIG (reference sequence). The CDR3 loop reads CAWSSSGGADTQYF. DNA for the CDR3: TGTGCCTGGAGTTCTAGCGGGGGTGCAGATACGCAGTATTTT.

The chain is built from TRBV28 and TRBJ1-5, with D possibly TRBD1 on 5 matching bases. Looked up from germline, CDR1 is MDHEN and CDR2 is SYDVKM. Trimming removed 7 bases at V and 7 bases at J, with 23 bases between. The CDR3 sequence is 16 residues long. As DNA, the CDR3 is TGTGCCAGCACCGATGGAGGGGCGATAGCCAGGCAGCCCCAGCATTTT. Its translation is CASTDGGAIARQPQHF.

The rearrangement joins TRBV19 to TRBJ1-2; possible D gene TRBD1, 5 bases. CDR3 length equals 14 residues. V lost 4 bases and J lost 4, with 13 bases in between. CDR1 is LNHDA, CDR2 SQIVND, per germline (reference sequence). The DNA for the CDR3 is TGTGCCAGTAGTAAATGGGACGGGGGCTATGGCTACACCTTC. Residues: CASSKWDGGYGYTF.

The chain has TRBV6-6 and TRBJ2-4; 11 nucleotides match TRBD1. The germline V gene encodes CDR1 MNHNY and CDR2 SVGAGI (reference sequence). This CDR3 contains 15 residues. V lost 8 bases, J lost 8 bases, and 11 bases stayed unmatched. The DNA of the CDR3 is TGTGCCAGCCGAAACGGACAGGGGGCGAGCGACATTCAGTACTTC. It codes for CASRNGQGASDIQYF.

Notes on this clone: Other DNA sequences in this sample translate to the same CDR3. The chain has TRBV20-1 and TRBJ2-7; no firm D call. CDR3 size: 11 residues. Trimming left V 6 bases short and J 3 bases short, with 9 bases between. Germline V gene data show CDR1 as DFQATT and CDR2 as SNEGSKA (reference sequence). CDR3 bases: TGCAGTGCCCCCGACAACTACGAGCAGTACTTC. This gives the protein CSAPDNYEQYF.

The chain has TRBV6-1 and TRBJ2-3; D call uncertain. Germline V gene sequence: CDR1 MNHNS, CDR2 SASEGT. The CDR3 covers 15 residues. V dropped 7 bases and J dropped 2 bases, with 16 bases sitting between them. CDR3 in amino acids: CASTRLGEHTDTQYF. DNA for the CDR3: TGTGCCAGCACACGGCTAGGAGAACACACAGATACGCAGTATTTT.

This clone was observed a handful of times. The chain has TRBV10-3 and TRBJ2-7; TRBD1 matches 7 bases. This CDR3 contains 14 residues. The V segment lost 3 bases and the J segment 0 bases; nucleotides outside the gene matches: 2. The germline CDR1 and CDR2 sequences are ENHRY and SYGVKD. CDR3 loop: CAISERDSSYEQYF. The CDR3 bases are TGTGCCATCAGTGAACGGGACAGCTCCTACGAGCAGTACTTC.

This sequence joins TRBV4-3 and TRBJ2-3; TRBD2 matches at 10 bases. CDR3 size: 17 residues. Losses at the gene ends were 4 bases for V and 2 bases for J; bases not matched to a gene: 9. Germline loops: CDR1 LGHNA, CDR2 YSLEER. This CDR3 reads CASSPLALAGFTDTQYF. The CDR3, as DNA: TGCGCCAGCAGCCCTCTGGCACTAGCGGGATTCACAGATACGCAGTATTTT.

This clone was seen only a few times. V and J are TRBV28 and TRBJ1-1; no reliable D call. This CDR3 spans 12 amino acids. V dropped 3 bases and J dropped 3 bases, with 5 bases sitting between them. CDR1 and CDR2 (germline): MDHEN, SYDVKM. The CDR3 protein is CASSFLDTEAFF. The CDR3 bases are TGTGCCAGCAGTTTTTTGGACACTGAAGCTTTCTTT. Supplemented by reference TRBV28 and TRBJ1-1, the full variable domain reads DVKVTQSSRYLVKRTGEKVFLECVQDMDHENMFWYRQDPGLGLRLIYFSYDVKMKEKGDIPEGYSVSREKKERFSLILESASTNQTSMYLCASSFLDTEAFFGQGTRLTVV.

The chain joins TRBV5-1 to TRBJ2-1; TRBD1 matches 7 bases. CDR1 is SGHRS, CDR2 YFSETQ, per germline. The CDR3 consists of 14 residues. V trimming: 0 bases; J trimming: 9 bases; junction bases outside the gene matches: 6. The CDR3 region has the DNA TGCGCCAGCAGCTTGGGACAGGGTCAAGGTGAGCAGTTCTTC. Its protein product is CASSLGQGQGEQFF.

Of note for this clone: Other DNA sequences in the sample encode the same CDR3. The chain recombines TRBV19 with TRBJ1-2, with TRBD1 matching 9 bases. After removal of 8 bases from V and 5 bases from J, the junction contained 3 bases not matched to a gene. The CDR3 runs 12 residues. Germline V gene lookup returns CDR1 LNHDA and CDR2 SQIVND (reference sequence). CDR3 coding DNA: TGTGCCAGTGGAGACAGGGGGTATGGCTACACCTTC. Translated: CASGDRGYGYTF. Drawing the rest from reference TRBV19 and TRBJ1-2, the complete variable domain is DGGITQSPKYLFRKEGQNVTLSCEQNLNHDAMYWYRQDPGQGLRLIYYSQIVNDFQKGDIAEGYSVSREKKESFPLTVTSAQKNPTAFYLCASGDRGYGYTFGSGTRLTVV.

This rearrangement joins TRBV5-1 to TRBJ1-2, with D maybe TRBD1 (5 bases). This CDR3 has 13 residues. V was trimmed by 2 bases and J by 4 bases, leaving 9 bases between them. Looked up from germline, CDR1 is SGHRS and CDR2 is YFSETQ. The CDR3 here is CASSFDRPYGYTF. CDR3 bases: TGCGCCAGCAGCTTCGACAGACCCTATGGCTACACCTTC.

This clone was seen just once. The rearrangement joins TRBV27 to TRBJ2-7, with D possibly matching TRBD1 (6 bases). The germline gives CDR1 MNHEY, CDR2 SMNVEV (reference sequence). Trimming stripped 4 bases from V and 5 bases from J, with 12 bases between. This CDR3 is 13 amino acids long. The DNA of the CDR3 is TGTGCCAGCAGTTCAAAAGACAGGAACGAGCAGTACTTC. Translated, it gives CASSSKDRNEQYF.

The chain combines TRBV11-2 with TRBJ2-5, with D maybe TRBD2 (6 bases). Trimming cost V 5 bases and J 5 bases, with 18 bases left between them. From germline, CDR1 is SGHAT and CDR2 FQNNGV. The CDR3 contains 15 residues. CDR3 in amino acids: CASSLRGTERETQYF. The CDR3 nucleotides are TGTGCCAGCAGCCTCCGGGGGACCGAGCGCGAGACCCAGTACTTC.

This clone occurred once. The chain joins TRBV7-6 to TRBJ1-5; unclear D gene. Trimming removed 3 bases from V and 1 base from J, with 10 bases in between. Per the germline V gene, CDR1 is SGHVS and CDR2 is FNYEAQ. This CDR3 has 15 amino acids. The CDR3 nucleotides are TGTGCCAGCAGCTTTCAGGAGGGCAGCAATCAGCCCCAGCATTTT. Amino acids: CASSFQEGSNQPQHF.

The V call is TRBV7-9, the J call TRBJ2-5, with 8 bases that match TRBD2. V lost 1 base, J lost 4 bases, and 8 bases stayed unmatched. The CDR3 is 16 amino acids. The germline gives CDR1 SEHNR, CDR2 FQNEAQ (reference sequence). The CDR3 DNA reads TGTGCCAGCAGCTTAGATAAGCGGGGGCGGGGAGAGACCCAGTACTTC. Encoded protein: CASSLDKRGRGETQYF.

The genes are TRBV5-8 and TRBJ2-3; D possibly corresponds to TRBD2 (5 bases). The CDR3 loop spans 14 amino acids. V lost 4 bases to trimming and J lost 4 bases, with 13 bases between them. The germline CDR1 and CDR2 sequences are SGHTS and YDEGEE. This CDR3 is CASSGLISADTQYF. CDR3 nucleotides: TGTGCCAGCAGCGGCCTGATTAGCGCAGATACGCAGTATTTT.

To note about this clone: Other DNA sequences from this sample encode an identical CDR3 as well. This chain uses TRBV30 with TRBJ1-5; weak D call: TRBD1 (5 bases). Germline CDR1 GTSNPN, CDR2 SVGIG (reference sequence). This CDR3 is 12 amino acids long. V lost 5 bases and J 4 bases, leaving 9 bases between the germline ends. The DNA of the CDR3 is TGTGCCTGGGGAAAGGGGAATCAGCCCCAGCATTTT. This translates into CAWGKGNQPQHF.

The V call is TRBV6-1, the J call TRBJ2-1, with TRBD2 as a possible D gene (5 bases). The germline V and J ends were trimmed by 1 base and 4 bases, with 14 bases remaining between them. This CDR3 is built from 16 residues. Germline CDR1 is MNHNS and CDR2 is SASEGT. The CDR3 region is CASSEVAGLIYNEQFF. The CDR3 DNA follows: TGTGCCAGCAGTGAAGTAGCCGGACTGATATACAATGAGCAGTTCTTC.

This chain uses TRBV30 with TRBJ2-3; the D gene could be TRBD1 or TRBD2 (5 bases each). The length of the CDR3 is 13 residues. From germline, CDR1 is GTSNPN and CDR2 SVGIG (reference sequence). V lost 2 bases, J lost 2 bases, and 8 bases lay in between. The CDR3, as DNA: TGTGCCTGGAGTCCTGGGACCACAGATACGCAGTATTTT. It codes for CAWSPGTTDTQYF.

The chain is built from TRBV6-1 and TRBJ1-5; D not certain. This CDR3 is built from 14 residues. Trimming removed 6 bases at V and 6 bases at J, with 15 bases between. From germline, CDR1 is MNHNS and CDR2 SASEGT. CDR3 in DNA: TGTGCCAGCAGCGAGCCGAGTGGGAGTCAGCCCCAGCATTTT. Translated: CASSEPSGSQPQHF.

This chain joins TRBV6-6 and TRBJ2-5; TRBD2 matches at 9 bases. Trimming at V came to 2 bases and at J to 5 bases, leaving 9 bases not matched to a gene. CDR1 and CDR2 from the germline V gene are MNHNY and SVGAGI (reference sequence). The CDR3 loop spans 16 amino acids. The chain's CDR3 is CASSYGVAGVTETQYF. In DNA form, the CDR3 reads TGTGCCAGCAGTTACGGGGTAGCGGGGGTCACCGAGACCCAGTACTTC.

The chain has TRBV6-5 and TRBJ2-3; D gene ambiguous. This CDR3 region has 16 residues. The germline gives CDR1 MNHEY, CDR2 SVGAGI. Trimming removed 4 bases at V and 4 bases at J, with 18 bases between. This CDR3 reads CASSSYYPWVADTQYF. The CDR3 nucleotides are TGTGCCAGCAGTTCATACTACCCCTGGGTCGCAGATACGCAGTATTTT.

Turning to this clone: The sample has other DNA sequences that encode this CDR3 too. This sequence joins TRBV10-3 and TRBJ1-1; TRBD1 is a possible D gene (5 bases). Germline V gene data show CDR1 as ENHRY and CDR2 as SYGVKD. This CDR3 has 14 amino acids. The ends were cut back, 3 bases at V and 3 bases at J, with 11 bases in the middle. In nucleotides, the CDR3 is TGTGCCATCAGTGACGGGGTAGGGGACACTGAAGCTTTCTTT. Encoded protein: CAISDGVGDTEAFF.

This chain uses TRBV7-2 with TRBJ2-3; TRBD2 agrees at 12 bases. V gave up 3 bases and J gave up 3 bases; unmatched junction bases: 4. Germline V gene data show CDR1 as SGHTA and CDR2 as FQGNSA. CDR3 length: 16 residues. The CDR3: CASSFSTSGSTDTQYF. The CDR3 DNA follows: TGTGCCAGCAGCTTTTCGACTAGCGGGAGTACAGATACGCAGTATTTT.

This chain uses TRBV7-2 with TRBJ1-1, with a tentative D call TRBD1 (5 bases). The CDR3 length is 17 residues. CDR1 SGHTA and CDR2 FQGNSA come from the germline V gene. The V and J ends lost 0 bases and 4 bases respectively, with 18 bases between them. In nucleotides, the CDR3 is TGTGCCAGCAGCTTAGCAAAGGTCGGGGGTAGGGGCACTGAAGCTTTCTTT. It encodes CASSLAKVGGRGTEAFF.

The chain uses TRBV11-3 and TRBJ2-7; D may be TRBD2 (6 bases). V was clipped by 1 base and J by 7 bases, with 11 bases between them. The germline V gene has CDR1 SGHNT and CDR2 YENEEA. This CDR3 is 13 amino acids long. The CDR3 DNA reads TGTGCCAGCAGCTTAGGACCCGGGAGTGAGCAGTACTTC. This codes for CASSLGPGSEQYF.

The chain recombines TRBV6-1 with TRBJ2-3; 7 bases line up with TRBD1. Unmatched junction bases numbered 6, after V lost 7 bases and J lost 2 bases. The CDR3 spans 14 residues. The V gene's germline CDR1 is MNHNS and CDR2 SASEGT. CDR3 bases: TGTGCCAGCATGACAGGGCCACCCACAGATACGCAGTATTTT. Its protein product is CASMTGPPTDTQYF.

This chain connects TRBV6-1 to TRBJ1-5, with D possibly TRBD1 on 5 matching bases. CDR3 length equals 13 residues. Germline V CDR1 and CDR2: MNHNS, SASEGT. Between the trimmed V and J ends, which lost 9 bases and 0 bases, there was a span of 9 bases. The CDR3 nucleotides read TGTGCCAGTGACAGTATTAGCAATCAGCCCCAGCATTTT. Its translation is CASDSISNQPQHF.

This chain links TRBV5-4 with TRBJ2-1; TRBD2 matches at 10 bases. V shed 4 bases, J shed 5 bases, and the junction held 3 bases outside the gene matches. CDR1 and CDR2 (germline): SGHNT, YYREEE (reference sequence). The CDR3 is made up of 14 amino acids. The CDR3 protein is CASSISGGNNEQFF. The CDR3 nucleotides are TGTGCCAGCAGCATTAGCGGGGGGAACAATGAGCAGTTCTTC.